These 30 T cell receptor beta chains originate from one sample sequenced in a study of T cell repertoires in cytomegalovirus infection. Their cognate antigens are unknown. A single record per CDR3 protein comes from TCRdb applying MiXCR to the reads. Of some 940,000 distinct CDR3 sequences in the sample, under 40% were seen once. The specimen comprised cultured CD8+ T cells from PBMCs, sampled from culture after CMV antigen stimulation. These receptor sequences come from a human donor in good health (CMV status not recorded). Some clones in this sample may be carry-over from other donors' samples.

This clonotype has more than one count but fewer than ten. The chain recombines TRBV7-6 with TRBJ2-2; D is perhaps TRBD1 (6 bases). Germline loops: CDR1 SGHVS, CDR2 FNYEAQ. This CDR3 has 12 amino acids. This CDR3 is CITGLNTGELFF. The CDR3 DNA is TGTATTACAGGGCTGAACACCGGGGAGCTGTTTTTT.

This sequence joins TRBV3-1 and TRBJ2-1; 8 nucleotides line up with TRBD2. J lost 7 bases, V lost 1 base, and 12 bases had no gene match. This CDR3 contains 17 residues. Germline V gene data show CDR1 as LGHDT and CDR2 as YNNKEL (reference sequence). This CDR3 is CASSQVEGRGGSNEQFF. CDR3 DNA sequence: TGTGCCAGCAGCCAAGTAGAGGGACGGGGGGGCTCAAATGAGCAGTTCTTC.

This rearrangement joins TRBV6-1 to TRBJ2-2; D possibly corresponds to TRBD2 (6 bases). CDR1 and CDR2 from the germline V gene are MNHNS and SASEGT. The CDR3 sequence is 14 residues long. Trimming left V 5 bases short and J 7 bases short, with 14 bases between. The CDR3 sequence: CASSYIGGGGELFF. Here the CDR3 DNA reads TGTGCCAGCAGTTATATCGGGGGTGGCGGGGAGCTGTTTTTT.

This rearrangement joins TRBV6-5 to TRBJ2-1; D may be TRBD1 or TRBD2 (5 bases each). Trimming stripped 3 bases from V and 5 bases from J, with 20 bases between. The germline V gene has CDR1 MNHEY and CDR2 SVGAGI. The CDR3 is 17 amino acids. DNA for the CDR3: TGTGCCAGCAGTTATGGGGGAAGCGTGGTCCCCAACAATGAGCAGTTCTTC. Translated: CASSYGGSVVPNNEQFF.

The chain uses TRBV7-2 and TRBJ2-2; D may match TRBD1 or TRBD2 (6 bases each). Trimming took 2 bases from V and 6 from J, leaving 10 bases between them. Germline assignment: CDR1 SGHTA and CDR2 FQGNSA. The CDR3 runs to 14 residues. The CDR3 is CASSLSGAPGELFF. The CDR3 DNA sequence: TGTGCCAGCAGCTTATCGGGGGCCCCCGGGGAGCTGTTTTTT.

With respect to this clonotype: With a much larger clone just one base away, this may be a read error. The chain carries TRBV7-2 and TRBJ2-3; D remains unclear. V lost 0 bases, J lost 4 bases, and 8 bases lay in between. The CDR3 contains 14 residues. The V gene's germline CDR1 is SGHTA and CDR2 FQGNSA. This CDR3 is CASSLAPRADTQYF. The CDR3 DNA follows: TGTGCCAGCAGCTTAGCTCCTAGGGCAGATACGCAGTATTTT.

V gene TRBV6-6 combines with J gene TRBJ2-7; 8 bases are a match to TRBD1. The germline V gene encodes CDR1 MNHNY and CDR2 SVGAGI (reference sequence). The CDR3 length is 13 residues. V lost 5 bases, J lost 5 bases, and 5 bases stayed unmatched. The CDR3, as DNA: TGTGCCAGCAGTGACGGACAGGGCAACGAGCAGTACGTC. It translates to CASSDGQGNEQYV.

The chain couples TRBV5-3 to TRBJ2-6; D is unclear. TRBV5-3 belongs to the ORF category, with a function that is uncertain. The CDR3 has 13 amino acids. CDR3 in DNA: TGTGTAGGGCTAACCGCTGGGGCCAACGTCCTGACTTTC. Translation: CVGLTAGANVLTF.

In its sample, this clonotype was seen a few times. The V call is TRBV15, the J call TRBJ2-1; 8 nucleotides agree with TRBD2. The CDR3 covers 18 residues. Trimming at V came to 0 bases and at J to 4 bases, leaving 11 bases not matched to a gene. The germline V gene has CDR1 LNHNV and CDR2 YYDKDF (reference sequence). The CDR3 is CATSRDHMAGGFYNEQFF. The CDR3 bases are TGTGCCACCAGCAGAGATCATATGGCGGGGGGTTTTTACAATGAGCAGTTCTTC.

The chain links TRBV27 to TRBJ2-3, with D tentatively TRBD1 (5 bases). The germline gives CDR1 MNHEY, CDR2 SMNVEV (reference sequence). V lost 6 bases and J lost 3, with 10 bases in between. This CDR3 is built from 13 residues. The CDR3 region is CASRRDSTDTQYF. The CDR3 coding sequence is TGTGCCAGCAGGCGAGACAGTACAGATACGCAGTATTTT.

The chain couples TRBV18 to TRBJ2-5, with a weak D call TRBD1 (5 bases). Germline CDR1 KGHSH, CDR2 LQKENI. The CDR3 sequence is 14 residues long. V was clipped by 4 bases and J by 1 base, with 10 bases between them. CDR3 sequence: CASSQLDIQETQYF. Written as DNA, the CDR3 is TGTGCCAGCTCACAATTGGACATCCAAGAGACCCAGTACTTC. Full variable domain (outside the CDR3, taken from reference TRBV18 and TRBJ2-5): NAGVMQNPRHLVRRRGQEARLRCSPMKGHSHVYWYRQLPEEGLKFMVYLQKENIIDESGMPKERFSAEFPKEGPSILRIQQVVRGDSAAYFCASSQLDIQETQYFGPGTRLLVL.

The V gene is TRBV2, the J gene TRBJ2-5; 11 nucleotides agree with TRBD2. The CDR3 spans 14 residues. Losses at the gene ends were 8 bases for V and 1 base for J; bases not matched to a gene: 3. The V gene's germline CDR1 is SNHLY and CDR2 FYNNEI. CDR3 DNA: TGTGCCAGCCGGGGGACTAGCGGCCAAGAGACCCAGTACTTC. Amino acid sequence: CASRGTSGQETQYF. The entire variable domain, with the rest obtained from reference TRBV2 and TRBJ2-5, is as follows: EPEVTQTPSHQVTQMGQEVILRCVPISNHLYFYWYRQILGQKVEFLVSFYNNEISEKSEIFDDQFSVERPDGSNFTLKIRSTKLEDSAMYFCASRGTSGQETQYFGPGTRLLVL.

This clonotype is a singleton in its sample. The chain's CDR3 is CASSPRDRPAAGELFF. CDR3 nucleotide sequence: TGTGCCAGCAGCCCCCGGGACAGGCCCGCTGCCGGGGAGCTGTTTTTT. The rearrangement joins TRBV14 to TRBJ2-2; 8 bases map to TRBD1. Germline V gene data show CDR1 as SGHDN and CDR2 as FVKESK. V lost 4 bases and J lost 6; bases outside the gene matches: 10. The CDR3 is made up of 16 amino acids.

The table lists this clonotype with a few counts. This chain connects TRBV10-3 to TRBJ2-1, with 10 bases aligning to TRBD1. In germline, CDR1 is ENHRY, CDR2 SYGVKD. The CDR3 is 15 amino acids. V trimming: 5 bases; J trimming: 8 bases; junction bases outside the gene matches: 9. The CDR3 nucleotides read TGTGCCATCAGTCACCGGGACAGGGGAGGGGATGAGCAGTTCTTC. Translated, it gives CAISHRDRGGDEQFF.

The gene calls are TRBV4-1 and TRBJ2-5, with 11 bases lining up with TRBD2. The germline V gene encodes CDR1 MGHRA and CDR2 YSYEKL. CDR3 length: 17 residues. Trimming removed 0 bases from V and 1 base from J; junction bases left unmatched: 4. The CDR3: CASSQDRLAGIQETQYF. In nucleotides, the CDR3 is TGCGCCAGCAGCCAAGATAGACTAGCGGGGATCCAAGAGACCCAGTACTTC.

This clonotype was detected ten times or more. Here the CDR3 reads CASSYGGEWEQYF. The DNA of the CDR3 is TGTGCCAGCAGTTACGGCGGGGAATGGGAGCAGTACTTC. This chain connects TRBV6-6 to TRBJ2-7; perhaps TRBD2 as D (6 bases). Germline V lookup: CDR1 MNHNY, CDR2 SVGAGI (reference sequence). The CDR3 covers 13 residues. The germline V and J ends were trimmed by 2 bases and 7 bases, with 12 bases remaining between them.

V usage is TRBV3-1 and J usage is TRBJ2-7, with a weak D call TRBD1 (6 bases). The CDR3 is 14 residues long. With 5 bases removed from V and 1 base from J, the gap between germline ends came to 12 bases. Germline values: CDR1 LGHDT, CDR2 YNNKEL (reference sequence). CDR3 sequence (DNA): TGTGCCAGCAGCTTCCGGGACATATCCTACGAGCAGTACGTC. Amino acids: CASSFRDISYEQYV.

The table lists this clonotype with a few counts. The chain is built from TRBV6-2 or TRBV6-3 and TRBJ1-5; tentative D call: TRBD1 (5 bases). Germline assignment: CDR1 MNHEY and CDR2 SVGEGT. V lost 6 bases to trimming and J lost 2 bases, with 17 bases between them. The CDR3 loop spans 16 amino acids. CDR3 DNA: TGTGCCAGCAGACCTCGTGGGGCGAATGGCAATCAGCCCCAGCATTTT. It encodes CASRPRGANGNQPQHF.

Of note for this clonotype: Possible read error: a much larger clone is one base away. The chain is built from TRBV12-3 or TRBV12-4 and TRBJ2-2; D gene unclear. This CDR3 has 14 residues. The CDR3 region is CVSSLTPGTGELFF. CDR3 DNA: TGTGTCAGCAGTTTAACCCCCGGCACCGGGGAGCTGTTTTTT.

This clonotype was recorded many times. V usage is TRBV7-6 and J usage is TRBJ2-1, with 8 bases matching TRBD2. The V and J ends lost 0 bases and 7 bases, in that order; junction bases with no gene match: 5. Germline CDR1 reads SGHVS; CDR2 reads FNYEAQ. The CDR3 totals 15 residues. The CDR3 is CASSLAAGAANEQFF. CDR3 nucleotides: TGTGCCAGCAGCTTAGCAGCGGGGGCTGCGAATGAGCAGTTCTTC. Looking up the rest from reference TRBV7-6 and TRBJ2-1 gives the full variable domain: GAGVSQSPRYKVTKRGQDVALRCDPISGHVSLYWYRQALGQGPEFLTYFNYEAQQDKSGLPNDRFSAERPEGSISTLTIQRTEQRDSAMYRCASSLAAGAANEQFFGPGTRLTVL.

Only a few counts were recorded for this clonotype. The chain is built from TRBV27 and TRBJ2-5, with TRBD2 identical over 8 bases. Germline CDR1 MNHEY, CDR2 SMNVEV (reference sequence). The J segment lost 1 base and the V segment lost 8 bases, leaving 6 bases of the junction unmatched. The CDR3 contains 14 residues. The CDR3 loop is CASWERGLQETQYF. The CDR3 DNA follows: TGTGCCAGCTGGGAGCGGGGGCTCCAAGAGACCCAGTACTTC.

The rearrangement joins TRBV10-2 to TRBJ2-3; the D gene could be TRBD1 or TRBD2 (6 bases each). CDR1 is WSHSY and CDR2 is SAAADI in the germline V gene. Deletions cut 2 bases from V and 4 bases from J, with 16 bases between. The CDR3 consists of 16 residues. CDR3 amino acids: CASSEVGGGPSDTQYF. The DNA of the CDR3 is TGCGCCAGCAGTGAGGTTGGTGGGGGGCCTTCAGATACGCAGTATTTT.

About this clonotype itself: A single base separates this from a much larger clone, so it may be a read error. The gene calls are TRBV12-3 or TRBV12-4 and TRBJ2-3; 11 bases align to TRBD1. The CDR3 has 16 amino acids. CDR3 in amino acids: CASSPRDRGMTDTRYF. The CDR3 DNA follows: TGTGCCAGCAGTCCGCGGGACAGGGGGATGACAGATACGCGGTATTTT.

In this sample, this clonotype turned up a few times. V usage is TRBV27 and J usage is TRBJ2-1, with 8 bases lining up with TRBD2. Germline V gives CDR1 MNHEY, CDR2 SMNVEV (reference sequence). The CDR3 runs to 13 residues. With V trimmed by 5 bases and J by 7 bases, 4 bases remained unmatched. The CDR3 coding sequence is TGTGCCAGCAGTCCCGCTAGCGGGAATGAGCAGTTCTTC. Translating it yields CASSPASGNEQFF.

This clonotype has a handful of counts. J is TRBJ1-3 and V is TRBV10-3; unclear D gene. The V end was cut by 11 bases, the J end by 0 bases, with 14 bases between. The germline gives CDR1 ENHRY, CDR2 SYGVKD. The CDR3 totals 14 residues. Here the CDR3 reads CASLNSSSGNTIYF. The CDR3 nucleotides read TGTGCCTCCCTTAACAGCAGCTCTGGAAACACCATATATTTT.

This clonotype was recorded many times. The rearrangement uses TRBV27 and TRBJ2-1; 9 bases line up with TRBD2. The CDR3 totals 15 residues. Germline assignment: CDR1 MNHEY and CDR2 SMNVEV (reference sequence). J was trimmed by 5 bases and V by 8 bases; bases with no gene match: 10. The CDR3, as DNA: TGTGCCAGCGGGCCGGCGGGGGGGCCTCACAATGAGCAGTTCTTC. It yields the protein CASGPAGGPHNEQFF.

V is TRBV2 and J is TRBJ2-5; D is uncertain. Germline CDR1 is SNHLY and CDR2 is FYNNEI. V was trimmed by 4 bases and J by 5 bases, leaving 14 bases between them. This CDR3 region has 14 residues. The CDR3, as DNA: TGTGCCAGCAGTGGGACCCACCAAGACGAGACCCAGTACTTC. Translated, it gives CASSGTHQDETQYF. Full variable domain (missing parts from reference TRBV2 and TRBJ2-5): EPEVTQTPSHQVTQMGQEVILRCVPISNHLYFYWYRQILGQKVEFLVSFYNNEISEKSEIFDDQFSVERPDGSNFTLKIRSTKLEDSAMYFCASSGTHQDETQYFGPGTRLLVL.

This clonotype was seen more than once but under ten times. J is TRBJ2-7 and V is TRBV6-9, with 8 nucleotides matching TRBD2. Germline V gene sequence: CDR1 MNHGY, CDR2 SVAAGI. The CDR3 contains 15 residues. V trimming: 6 bases; J trimming: 5 bases; junction bases outside the gene matches: 12. CDR3 sequence reads: CASSPGGTSLHEQYF. The CDR3 DNA is TGTGCCAGCAGCCCCGGAGGGACTAGTCTCCACGAGCAGTACTTC.

This clonotype has just one count. CDR3 protein: CASRPRRTNYGYTF. The CDR3 DNA reads TGCGCCAGCAGACCCCGACGGACTAACTATGGCTACACCTTC. The chain combines TRBV5-1 with TRBJ1-2; no reliable D call. Trimming took off 5 bases at V and 0 bases at J, with 11 bases between the two ends. The CDR3 extends over 14 amino acids. The germline V gene has CDR1 SGHRS and CDR2 YFSETQ.

This clonotype was seen ten or more times. The chain carries TRBV12-3 or TRBV12-4 and TRBJ1-1; possible D gene TRBD1, 6 bases. The ends were cut back, 3 bases at V and 4 bases at J, with 12 bases in the middle. This CDR3 spans 14 amino acids. Here the CDR3 reads CASSFGGPTTEAFF. DNA of the CDR3: TGTGCCAGCAGTTTTGGGGGCCCTACCACTGAAGCTTTCTTT.